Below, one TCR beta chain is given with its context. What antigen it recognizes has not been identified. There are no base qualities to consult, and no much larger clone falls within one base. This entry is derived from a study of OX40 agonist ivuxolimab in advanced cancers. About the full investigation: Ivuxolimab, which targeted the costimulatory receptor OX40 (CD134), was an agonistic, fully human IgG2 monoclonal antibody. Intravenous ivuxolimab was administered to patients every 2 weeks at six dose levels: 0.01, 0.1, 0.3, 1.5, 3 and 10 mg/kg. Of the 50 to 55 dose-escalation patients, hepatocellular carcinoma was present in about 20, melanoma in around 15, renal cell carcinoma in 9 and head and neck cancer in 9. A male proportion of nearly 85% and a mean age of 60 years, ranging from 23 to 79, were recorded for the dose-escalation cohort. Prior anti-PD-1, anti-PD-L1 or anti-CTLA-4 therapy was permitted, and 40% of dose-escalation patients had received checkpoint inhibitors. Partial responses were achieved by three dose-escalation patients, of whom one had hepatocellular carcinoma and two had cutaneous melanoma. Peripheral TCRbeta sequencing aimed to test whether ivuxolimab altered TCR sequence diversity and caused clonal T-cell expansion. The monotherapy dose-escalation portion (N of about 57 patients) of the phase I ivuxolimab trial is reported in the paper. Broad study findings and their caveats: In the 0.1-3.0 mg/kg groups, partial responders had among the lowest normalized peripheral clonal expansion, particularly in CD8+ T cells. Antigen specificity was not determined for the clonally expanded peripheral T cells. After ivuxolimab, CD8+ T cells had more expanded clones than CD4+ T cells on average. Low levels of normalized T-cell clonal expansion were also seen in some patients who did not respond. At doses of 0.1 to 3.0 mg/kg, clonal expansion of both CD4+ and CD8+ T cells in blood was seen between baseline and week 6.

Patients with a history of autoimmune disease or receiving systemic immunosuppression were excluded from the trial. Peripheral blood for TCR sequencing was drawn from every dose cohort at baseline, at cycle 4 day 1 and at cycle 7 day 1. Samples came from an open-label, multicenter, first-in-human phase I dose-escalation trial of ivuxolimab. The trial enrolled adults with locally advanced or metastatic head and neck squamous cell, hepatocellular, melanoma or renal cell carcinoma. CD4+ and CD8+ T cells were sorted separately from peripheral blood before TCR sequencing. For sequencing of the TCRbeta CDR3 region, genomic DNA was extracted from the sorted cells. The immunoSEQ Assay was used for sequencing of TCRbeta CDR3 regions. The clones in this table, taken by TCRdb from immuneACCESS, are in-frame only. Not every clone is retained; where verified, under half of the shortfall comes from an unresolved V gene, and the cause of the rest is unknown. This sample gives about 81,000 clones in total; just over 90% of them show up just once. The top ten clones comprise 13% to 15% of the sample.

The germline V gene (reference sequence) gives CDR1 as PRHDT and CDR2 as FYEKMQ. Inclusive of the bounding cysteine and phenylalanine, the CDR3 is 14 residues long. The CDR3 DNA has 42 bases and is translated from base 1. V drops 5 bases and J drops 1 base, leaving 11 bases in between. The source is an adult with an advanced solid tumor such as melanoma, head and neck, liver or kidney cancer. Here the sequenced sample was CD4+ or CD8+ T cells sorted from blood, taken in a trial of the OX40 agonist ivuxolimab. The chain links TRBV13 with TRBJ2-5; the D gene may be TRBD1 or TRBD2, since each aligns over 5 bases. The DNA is TGTGCCAGCAGCCCCCGGGACGGCCAAGAGACCCAGTACTTC. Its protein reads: CASSPRDGQETQYF.